The present T cell receptor beta chain was sequenced within a study of blood T cell repertoires in COVID-19. On the study more broadly: The samples span acute and convalescent COVID-19 from the United States, Italy and Spain. From T cells, B-cell-depleted T cells, or PBMCs came the material, which was cDNA or gDNA.

This clone showed up many times. Germline CDR1 MNHEY, CDR2 SMNVEV (reference sequence). This CDR3 comprises 15 residues. The ends lost 5 bases at V and 5 bases at J; junction bases unmatched: 6. Under the authors' procedure: Reference gene primer amplification yielded estimated nucleated cell counts. The assay was immunoSEQ multiplex PCR, and TCRdb's table has in-frame clones only and misses some. That table furnishes V, J and clone size, whereas the DNA furnished D and trimming. The data hold around 260,000 clones, with 70% to 90% observed a single time. The rearrangement links TRBV27 to TRBJ2-2; 9 bases are a match to TRBD1. The sequencing input was peripheral blood. The receptor was derived from a man in his fifties or sixties who had recovered from COVID-19. Written as DNA, the CDR3 is TGTGCCAGCAGTCGGCGACAGGGGGGGACCGGGGAGCTGTTTTTT. It encodes CASSRRQGGTGELFF.